The T cell receptor (beta chain) described here comes from a study of blood T cell repertoires in COVID-19. CDR1 SGHDN and CDR2 FVKESK come from the germline V gene. This CDR3 has 15 amino acids. The V gene lost 4 bases and the J gene lost 5 bases, with 17 bases spanning the gap. Produced via immunoSEQ multiplex PCR; TCRdb's table is partial and in-frame only. The repertoire holds hundreds of thousands of clones, with 75% to 90% as singletons. The chain carries TRBV14 and TRBJ1-2; weak D call: TRBD1 (6 bases). The receptor comes from a woman in her late teens or twenties with acute or convalescent COVID-19. Sequenced sample: peripheral blood. The CDR3 coding sequence is TGTGCCAGCAGCCTACTCGGGACACCAGGGTATGGCTACACCTTC. Its translation: CASSLLGTPGYGYTF.